The rows below give T cell receptor beta chains drawn from one sample of a study of blood T cell repertoires in COVID-19. TCRdb's table, derived via immunoSEQ multiplex PCR, lists solely in-frame clones and lacks some. The table lists more than 150,000 clones, under 85% of them singletons. The specimen sequenced was peripheral blood. All receptors come from a human donor in a cohort sampled during active COVID-19. CDR3s include the opening cysteine and the closing phenylalanine or tryptophan. Each record gives: V gene, clone size, J gene, CDR3 protein. Clone size is not always given. Where it is, it says once, few, many or a class for expanded clones.

TRBV2	NA	TRBJ2-5	CASSRDRELRETQYF
TRBV12-3/TRBV12-4	NA	TRBJ1-5	CASSLGQGQPQHF
TRBV19	NA	TRBJ1-1	CASSMGTGLNTEAFF
TRBV19	NA	TRBJ1-1	CASDAGMNTEAFF
TRBV15	NA	TRBJ1-2	CATWGEDYGYTF
TRBV5-6	NA	TRBJ2-7	CASSFYSYEQYF
TRBV3-1/TRBV3-2	few	TRBJ1-1	CASSQAGGRAEAFF
TRBV29-1	once	TRBJ1-3	CSANSGNTIYF
TRBV2	NA	TRBJ2-7	CASSESGFSYEQYF
TRBV7-9	NA	TRBJ1-2	CASSRTGNYGYTF
TRBV4-2	NA	TRBJ2-1	CASSQVTGGETYNEQFF
TRBV6-5	NA	TRBJ2-2	CATGGARITGELFF
TRBV6-1	NA	TRBJ2-7	CASSEARGPYEQYF
TRBV2	NA	TRBJ1-6	CASSEIRDNSPLHF
TRBV6-2/TRBV6-3	NA	TRBJ2-7	CASSWAGPSYEQYF
TRBV6-2/TRBV6-3	NA	TRBJ2-2	CASSYQTGSTGELFF
TRBV6-6	NA	TRBJ1-2	CATEDRHEGFNYGYTF
TRBV4-2	NA	TRBJ1-2	CASSPPGQGISYTF
TRBV5-5	NA	TRBJ2-7	CASSLSQGIFHEQYF
TRBV2	NA	TRBJ1-1	CASSEAPVAGNTEAFF
TRBV5-8	NA	TRBJ2-7	CASSSGQNYEQYF
TRBV19	once	TRBJ1-4	CASSFWTGNNEKLFF
TRBV6-2/TRBV6-3	NA	TRBJ2-5	CASSYSRLAPTGTQYF
TRBV5-5	NA	TRBJ2-7	CASSPHPRQMYEQYF
TRBV7-3	NA	TRBJ1-2	CASSQQGGYGGYTF
TRBV6-5	once	TRBJ1-4	CASRAGRGEKLFF